The rows below give T cell receptor beta chains drawn from one sample of a study of shared clonotypes between healthy human individuals. Repertoires were generated with immunoSEQ multiplex PCR, while TCRdb's copy carries only in-frame clones and drops some. The sample has under 600,000 clones, 97% seen once. The sample consisted of naive CD4+ T cells sorted from blood. Receptor source: a woman aged 25-40 years in good health. Both conserved end residues are part of each CDR3. A D gene is named only where the DNA matches it firmly. Not all rows give a size; the values are once, few, many and, for expanded clones, a class.

j_call clone_size d_call v_call cdr3_length cdr3_aa cdr3_nt
TRBJ1-5 - TRBD1 TRBV19 15 CASSDPGQGIRPQHF TGTGCCAGTAGTGACCCCGGACAGGGGATTCGGCCCCAGCATTTT
TRBJ2-5 - - TRBV20-1 10 CSARIVAQYF TGCAGTGCCCGAATTGTGGCCCAGTACTTC
TRBJ1-6 - - TRBV7-9 14 CASSLEGEVAPLHF TGTGCCAGCAGCTTAGAAGGGGAGGTGGCACCCCTCCACTTT
TRBJ2-5 - - TRBV5-1 14 CASSLWAVQETQYF TGCGCCAGCAGCTTGTGGGCAGTTCAAGAGACCCAGTACTTC
TRBJ1-2 - - TRBV6-6 11 CASSKTDGYTF TGTGCCAGCAGTAAGACAGATGGCTACACCTTC
TRBJ2-7 - - TRBV6-6 15 CASSSPGHFSYEQYF TGTGCCAGCAGCTCCCCTGGACACTTTTCCTACGAGCAGTACTTC
TRBJ1-2 - - TRBV27 18 CASSAYAVRGRLNYGYTF TGTGCCAGCAGTGCCTATGCCGTCCGGGGACGGTTGAACTATGGCTACACCTTC
TRBJ2-5 - - TRBV6-5 13 CASSYGRQETQYF TGTGCCAGCAGTTACGGCAGACAAGAGACCCAGTACTTC
TRBJ2-1 once TRBD2 TRBV6-1 15 CASSQTSGKYNEQFF TGTGCCAGCAGTCAGACTAGCGGGAAGTACAATGAGCAGTTCTTC
TRBJ2-1 - - TRBV9 14 CASSVAESYNEQFF TGTGCCAGCAGCGTAGCGGAGTCCTACAATGAGCAGTTCTTC
TRBJ2-7 - - TRBV28 14 CASNSADSRYEQYF TGTGCCAGCAATTCCGCCGACTCACGATACGAGCAGTACTTC
TRBJ1-2 - - TRBV6-4 13 CASSDSRADGYTF TGTGCCAGCAGTGACTCGAGGGCCGATGGCTACACCTTC
TRBJ1-1 - - TRBV28 16 CASSTPRGGAPTEAFF TGTGCCAGCAGTACCCCGCGGGGGGGGGCGCCCACTGAAGCTTTCTTT
TRBJ1-5 - - TRBV28 16 CASSHRLQVINQPQHF TGTGCCAGCAGTCACCGCTTGCAGGTGATTAATCAGCCCCAGCATTTT
TRBJ1-4 - - TRBV7-9 16 CASSSGDLGGAEKLFF TGTGCCAGCAGCAGCGGGGACTTGGGTGGGGCTGAAAAACTGTTTTTT
TRBJ1-5 once - TRBV7-7 13 CASSPGLYQPQHF TGTGCCAGCAGCCCGGGCCTCTATCAGCCCCAGCATTTT
TRBJ1-2 once TRBD1 TRBV7-2 13 CASSQGGAYGYTF TGTGCCAGCAGCCAGGGGGGGGCTTATGGCTACACCTTC
TRBJ2-3 - - TRBV7-8 15 CASSSLLLSTDTQYF TGTGCCAGCAGTTCCCTCCTACTCAGCACAGATACGCAGTATTTT
TRBJ2-7 - TRBD2 TRBV5-8 15 CASSLGTSGSSEQYF TGTGCCAGCAGCCTTGGGACTAGCGGGAGTAGCGAGCAGTACTTC
TRBJ2-7 - - TRBV20-1 11 CSAPEVREQYF TGCAGTGCTCCCGAGGTGCGGGAGCAGTACTTC
TRBJ2-7 once - TRBV27 14 CASSLWGDSYEQYF TGTGCCAGCAGTTTATGGGGGGATTCCTACGAGCAGTACTTC
TRBJ2-5 - TRBD1 TRBV14 15 CASSQGGTVRAGQYF TGTGCCAGCAGCCAAGGAGGGACAGTAAGGGCGGGCCAGTACTTC
TRBJ2-3 - TRBD2 TRBV5-1 15 CASSFGGLRTDTQYF TGCGCCAGCAGCTTTGGGGGACTACGCACAGATACGCAGTATTTT
TRBJ1-4 once - TRBV6-1 18 CASSENGQGWGTNEKLFF TGTGCCAGCAGTGAAAACGGGCAGGGTTGGGGAACTAATGAAAAACTGTTTTTT